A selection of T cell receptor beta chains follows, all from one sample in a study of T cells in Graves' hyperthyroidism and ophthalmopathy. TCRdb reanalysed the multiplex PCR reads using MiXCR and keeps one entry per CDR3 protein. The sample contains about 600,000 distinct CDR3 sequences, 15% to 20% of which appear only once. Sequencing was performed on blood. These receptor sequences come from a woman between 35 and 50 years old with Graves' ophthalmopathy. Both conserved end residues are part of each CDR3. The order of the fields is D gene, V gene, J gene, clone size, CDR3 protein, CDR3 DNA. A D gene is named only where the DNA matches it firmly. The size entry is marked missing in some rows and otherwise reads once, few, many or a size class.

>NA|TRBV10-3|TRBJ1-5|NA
CAISDSMEPQHF
TGTGCCATCAGTGACTCGATGGAACCCCAGCATTTT
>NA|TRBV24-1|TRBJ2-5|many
CATSDVDPLQETQYF
TGTGCCACCAGTGATGTGGACCCCCTTCAAGAGACCCAGTACTTC
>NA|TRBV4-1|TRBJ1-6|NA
CASSQDELSVSYNSPLHF
TGCGCCAGCAGCCAAGATGAGTTGTCAGTCTCCTATAATTCACCCCTCCACTTT
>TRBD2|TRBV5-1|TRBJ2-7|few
CASSGAVTSGPSYEQYF
TGCGCCAGCAGCGGGGCGGTCACTAGCGGGCCCTCCTACGAGCAGTACTTC
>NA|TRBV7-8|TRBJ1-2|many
CASSLRQDYGYTF
TGTGCCAGCAGCTTGCGACAGGACTATGGCTACACCTTC
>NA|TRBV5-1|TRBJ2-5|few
CASSLPTGRETQYF
TGCGCCAGCAGCCTCCCCACGGGGAGAGAGACCCAGTACTTC
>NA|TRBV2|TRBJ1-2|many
CASSQTTDANYGYTF
TGTGCCAGCAGTCAGACAACGGACGCTAACTATGGCTACACCTTC
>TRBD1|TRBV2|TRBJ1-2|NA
CASEQIPGTGTHRYGYTF
TGTGCCAGCGAACAGATTCCCGGGACAGGTACCCATCGCTATGGCTACACCTTC
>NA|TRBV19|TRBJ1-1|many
CASSSQGNTEAFF
TGTGCCAGCAGCTCACAGGGGAACACTGAAGCTTTCTTT
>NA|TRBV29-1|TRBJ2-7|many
CSVVGASYEQYF
TGCAGCGTTGTGGGGGCCTCCTACGAGCAGTACTTC
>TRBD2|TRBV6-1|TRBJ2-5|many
CASTGARTSGRATGTQYF
TGTGCCAGCACCGGAGCCCGGACTAGCGGGAGAGCCACGGGGACCCAGTACTTC
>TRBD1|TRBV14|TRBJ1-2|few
CASSPSRQGGYGYTF
TGTGCCAGCAGCCCCTCCCGACAGGGCGGCTATGGCTACACCTTC
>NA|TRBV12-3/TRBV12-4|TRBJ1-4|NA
CASSLSQDEKLFF
TGTGCCAGCAGTTTAAGTCAGGATGAAAAACTGTTTTTT
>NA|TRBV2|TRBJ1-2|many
CASRIQEGLNGYTF
TGTGCCAGCAGAATACAGGAGGGTCTAAATGGCTACACCTTC
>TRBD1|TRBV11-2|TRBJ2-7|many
CASSAGTGGYEQYF
TGTGCCAGCAGCGCCGGGACAGGGGGCTACGAGCAGTACTTC
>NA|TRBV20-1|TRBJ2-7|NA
CSAPEGSSYEQYF
TGCAGTGCTCCAGAGGGCAGCTCCTACGAGCAGTACTTC
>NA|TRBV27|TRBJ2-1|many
CASSAQVNEQFF
TGTGCCAGCAGTGCCCAAGTCAATGAGCAGTTCTTC
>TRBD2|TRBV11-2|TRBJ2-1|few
CASSYTSGGFNEQFF
TGTGCCAGCAGCTACACTAGCGGGGGTTTCAATGAGCAGTTCTTC
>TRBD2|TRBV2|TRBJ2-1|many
CASRRGGTSYNEQFF
TGTGCCAGCAGACGGGGGGGGACCTCCTACAATGAGCAGTTCTTC
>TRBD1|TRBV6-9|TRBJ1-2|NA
CASSYSTGGYGYTF
TGTGCCAGCAGTTATTCGACAGGGGGCTATGGCTACACCTTC
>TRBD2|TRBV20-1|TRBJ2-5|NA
CSAMGLAMRETQYF
TGCAGTGCTATGGGACTAGCGATGCGAGAGACCCAGTACTTC
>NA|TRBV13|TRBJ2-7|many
CASSLTGDYLSEQYF
TGTGCCAGCAGCTTAACAGGGGACTACCTCAGCGAGCAGTACTTC
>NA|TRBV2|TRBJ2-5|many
CASRQTRGQETQYF
TGTGCCAGCAGACAGACTAGGGGCCAAGAGACCCAGTACTTC
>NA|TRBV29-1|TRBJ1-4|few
CSVESTATNEKLFF
TGCAGCGTTGAATCCACTGCAACTAATGAAAAACTGTTTTTT
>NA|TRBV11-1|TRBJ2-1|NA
CASSRTGGSSYNEQFF
TGTGCCAGCAGCCGAACGGGCGGAAGCTCCTACAATGAGCAGTTCTTC
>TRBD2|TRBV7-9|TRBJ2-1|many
CASSLGRTRGKSQWEQFF
TGTGCCAGCAGCTTAGGCCGGACTAGGGGAAAGTCACAATGGGAGCAGTTCTTC
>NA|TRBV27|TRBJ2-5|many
CASSPRPGETQYF
TGTGCCAGCAGTCCAAGGCCGGGGGAGACCCAGTACTTC
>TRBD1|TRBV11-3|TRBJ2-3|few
CASSQRGLHTDTQYF
TGTGCCAGCAGCCAAAGGGGGCTACACACAGATACGCAGTATTTT
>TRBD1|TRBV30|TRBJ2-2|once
CAWDRANTGELFF
TGTGCCTGGGACAGGGCGAACACCGGGGAGCTGTTTTTT
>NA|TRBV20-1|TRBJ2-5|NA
CSAREGSFQETQYF
TGCAGTGCTAGAGAGGGCTCCTTCCAAGAGACCCAGTACTTC
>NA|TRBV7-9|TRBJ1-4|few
CASSLGRGHEKLFF
TGTGCCAGCAGCTTAGGCAGGGGTCATGAAAAACTGTTTTTT
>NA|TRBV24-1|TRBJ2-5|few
CATADGSRETQYF
TGTGCCACCGCGGATGGCTCTCGGGAGACCCAGTACTTC
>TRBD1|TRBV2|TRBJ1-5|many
CASSARGTGGNQPQHF
TGTGCCAGCAGCGCGCGCGGGACAGGGGGCAATCAGCCCCAGCATTTT
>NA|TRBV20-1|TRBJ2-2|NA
CSARRPGTRGTGELFF
TGCAGTGCTAGACGCCCGGGAACGCGGGGCACCGGGGAGCTGTTTTTT
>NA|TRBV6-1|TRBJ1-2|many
CASSYARQGYGYTF
TGTGCCAGCAGTTACGCGCGTCAGGGATATGGCTACACCTTC
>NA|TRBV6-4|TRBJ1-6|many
CASSDDTYSPLHF
TGTGCCAGCAGTGACGACACTTATTCACCCCTCCACTTT
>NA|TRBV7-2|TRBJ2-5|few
CASSGPTEGPGEETQYF
TGTGCCAGCAGCGGACCCACTGAAGGGCCAGGTGAAGAGACCCAGTACTTC
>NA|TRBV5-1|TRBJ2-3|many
CASGGFTSTDTQYF
TGCGCCAGCGGAGGGTTTACTAGCACAGATACGCAGTATTTT
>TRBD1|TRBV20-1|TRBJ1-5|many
CSAIPGGSGNQPQHF
TGCAGTGCTATTCCAGGGGGTTCGGGCAATCAGCCCCAGCATTTT
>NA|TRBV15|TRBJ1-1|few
CATSREKGPNTEAFF
TGTGCCACCAGCAGAGAAAAAGGGCCCAACACTGAAGCTTTCTTT
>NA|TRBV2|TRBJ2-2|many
CASSLLLDANTGELFF
TGTGCCAGCAGCTTATTACTAGACGCGAACACCGGGGAGCTGTTTTTT
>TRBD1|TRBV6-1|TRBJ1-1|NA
CASSRDSSNTEAFF
TGTGCCAGCAGCAGGGACAGCTCTAACACTGAAGCTTTCTTT
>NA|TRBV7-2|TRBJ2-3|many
CASSLVFSTDTQYF
TGTGCCAGCAGCTTAGTGTTTAGCACAGATACGCAGTATTTT
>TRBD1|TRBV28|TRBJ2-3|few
CASSFIGTGVDTQYF
TGTGCCAGCAGTTTTATAGGGACAGGGGTAGATACGCAGTATTTT
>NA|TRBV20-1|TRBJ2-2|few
CSAPGGLHTGELFF
TGCAGTGCCCCAGGGGGACTACACACCGGGGAGCTGTTTTTT
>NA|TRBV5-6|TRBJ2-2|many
CASSLFPTGELFF
TGTGCCAGCAGCTTGTTCCCCACCGGGGAGCTGTTTTTT
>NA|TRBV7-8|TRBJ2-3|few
CASTRVDTSTDTQYF
TGTGCCAGCACCCGGGTGGATACTAGCACAGATACGCAGTATTTT
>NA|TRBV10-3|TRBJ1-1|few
CAISESGLRMNTEAFF
TGTGCCATCAGTGAATCTGGACTGCGGATGAACACTGAAGCTTTCTTT
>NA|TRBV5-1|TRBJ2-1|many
CASSPSRIGTYNEQFF
TGCGCCAGCAGCCCCTCTAGGATCGGAACCTACAATGAGCAGTTCTTC
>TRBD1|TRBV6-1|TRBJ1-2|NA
CASSRPGQGSYGYTF
TGTGCCAGCAGTCGACCCGGACAGGGTAGCTATGGCTACACCTTC
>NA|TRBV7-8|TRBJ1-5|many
CASSLVQGYQPQHF
TGTGCCAGCAGCTTAGTTCAGGGGTATCAGCCCCAGCATTTT
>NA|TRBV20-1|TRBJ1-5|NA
CSARRVTSAPQPQHF
TGCAGTGCTAGACGAGTCACCTCCGCCCCCCAGCCCCAGCATTTT
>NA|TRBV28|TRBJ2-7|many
CASSWRGLSNEQYF
TGTGCCAGCAGTTGGCGAGGATTATCCAACGAGCAGTACTTC
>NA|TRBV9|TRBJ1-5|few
CASSVGSLDQPQHF
TGTGCCAGCAGCGTGGGGTCATTGGATCAGCCCCAGCATTTT
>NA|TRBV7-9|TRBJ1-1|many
CASSLIQETEAFF
TGTGCCAGCAGCCTTATACAGGAAACTGAAGCTTTCTTT
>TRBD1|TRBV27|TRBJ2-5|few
CASMDRGRLQETQYF
TGTGCCAGCATGGACAGGGGGCGCCTCCAAGAGACCCAGTACTTC
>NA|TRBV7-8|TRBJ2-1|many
CASSFSGGYNEQFF
TGTGCCAGCAGCTTTAGTGGGGGTTACAATGAGCAGTTCTTC
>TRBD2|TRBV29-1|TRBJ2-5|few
CSVEGGGGQYF
TGCAGCGTTGAAGGTGGCGGGGGCCAGTACTTC
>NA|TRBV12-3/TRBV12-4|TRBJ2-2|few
CASRYNAGEPFF
TGTGCCAGCAGATACAACGCCGGGGAGCCGTTTTTT